A single sample gave rise to the 27 T cell receptor beta chains below, sequenced in a study of identical twins' blood T cells. TCRdb reprocessed the 5' RACE reads via MiXCR and lists one record per CDR3 protein. Of roughly 380,000 distinct CDR3 sequences in the sample, 25% to 35% were seen once. Source material: PBMCs. The receptors here all came from a woman aged 18-50 years in good health.

This chain connects TRBV7-2 to TRBJ2-1; D is unresolved. Germline values: CDR1 SGHTA, CDR2 FQGNSA. Deletions cut 2 bases from V and 8 bases from J, with 10 bases between. This CDR3 contains 13 residues. The CDR3 nucleotides read TGTGCCAGCAGCTTATCTAGTAGGCATGAGCAGTTCTTC. Its translation is CASSLSSRHEQFF.

The table lists this clonotype with a few counts. The V gene is TRBV4-3, the J gene TRBJ2-5; TRBD2 is a possible D gene (7 bases). The germline V gene has CDR1 LGHNA and CDR2 YSLEER. CDR3 length equals 15 residues. V dropped 4 bases and J dropped 1 base, with 13 bases sitting between them. The CDR3 coding sequence is TGCGCCAGCAGCCTTCGAGGGGGGGGCCAAGAGACCCAGTACTTC. Amino acids: CASSLRGGGQETQYF.

The CDR3 loop reads CASSSPNRGTEAFF. In DNA, the CDR3 is TGTGCCAGCAGCTCTCCGAATAGGGGCACTGAAGCTTTCTTT. V and J are TRBV7-8 and TRBJ1-1; maybe TRBD1 (5 bases). Germline CDR1 is SGHVS and CDR2 is FQNEAQ. V was shortened by 4 bases and J by 4 bases, with 13 bases between the two germline ends. The CDR3 is made up of 14 amino acids.

This clonotype came up a few times. The gene calls are TRBV27 and TRBJ2-1, with a tentative D call TRBD2 (6 bases). The ends were cut back, 4 bases at V and 0 bases at J, with 13 bases in the middle. The CDR3 contains 16 residues. Germline CDR1 is MNHEY and CDR2 is SMNVEV (reference sequence). This CDR3 is CASSYHSGSSYNEQFF. DNA for the CDR3: TGTGCCAGCAGTTACCATAGCGGAAGCTCCTACAATGAGCAGTTCTTC.

Ten or more counts support this clonotype. This chain joins TRBV11-2 and TRBJ2-1; TRBD2 aligns across 7 bases. Per germline, CDR1 SGHAT and CDR2 FQNNGV. The CDR3 has 17 residues. V dropped 1 base and J dropped 4; count of bases not matched to a gene: 10. CDR3 in DNA: TGTGCCAGCAGCTTAGGATTTGGGACTATCGCGTACAATGAGCAGTTCTTC. It yields the protein CASSLGFGTIAYNEQFF.

This clonotype was seen a few times. The V call is TRBV11-2, the J call TRBJ2-7; no clear D gene. V was clipped by 6 bases and J by 11 bases, with 14 bases between them. This CDR3 spans 11 amino acids. In germline, CDR1 is SGHAT, CDR2 FQNNGV. CDR3 sequence reads: CASSSFGPKYF. DNA for the CDR3: TGTGCCAGCAGTTCCTTCGGCCCGAAGTACTTC.

The J gene is TRBJ1-5, the V gene TRBV5-8, with D possibly TRBD1 on 6 matching bases. This CDR3 contains 14 residues. CDR1 is SGHTS and CDR2 is YDEGEE in the germline V gene. V lost 3 bases and J lost 4, with 11 bases in between. Written as DNA, the CDR3 is TGTGCCAGCAGCTCGGACAGTTATAATCAGCCCCAGCATTTT. Its translation is CASSSDSYNQPQHF.

In its sample, this clonotype was seen a few times. The chain employs TRBV12-3 or TRBV12-4 and TRBJ1-1; D is uncertain. V was trimmed by 3 bases and J by 7 bases, leaving 6 bases between them. This CDR3 spans 11 amino acids. The chain's CDR3 is CASSLEIEAFF. The DNA for the CDR3 is TGTGCCAGCAGTTTGGAGATTGAAGCTTTCTTT.

V and J are TRBV6-6 and TRBJ1-5; D is perhaps TRBD1 (5 bases). Trimming took off 6 bases at V and 6 bases at J, with 15 bases between the two ends. CDR3 size: 14 residues. Germline V gene lookup returns CDR1 MNHNY and CDR2 SVGAGI (reference sequence). The CDR3 DNA follows: TGTGCCAGCAGGACGACAGCGGGGTCTCAGCCCCAGCATTTT. It is translated as CASRTTAGSQPQHF.

This chain connects TRBV12-3 or TRBV12-4 to TRBJ2-1; a weak D match, TRBD2 (6 bases). The ends were cut back, 6 bases at V and 8 bases at J, with 20 bases in the middle. CDR3 size: 15 residues. CDR3 protein: CASRGLDTRGHEQFF. The DNA of the CDR3 is TGTGCCAGCAGGGGACTGGACACCCGTGGGCATGAGCAGTTCTTC.

The chain uses TRBV10-1 and TRBJ2-1; no clear D gene. With 3 bases removed from V and 5 bases from J, the gap between germline ends came to 17 bases. The germline CDR1 and CDR2 sequences are WNHNN and SYGVQD (reference sequence). The CDR3 length is 16 residues. The CDR3 nucleotides are TGCGCCAGCAGTGACCCTCACTACGGCCGCGACAATGAGCAGTTCTTC. Translation gives CASSDPHYGRDNEQFF.

The V gene is TRBV4-3, the J gene TRBJ2-2; D remains unclear. The CDR3 is made up of 14 amino acids. The V and J ends lost 3 bases and 2 bases respectively, with 7 bases between them. The germline V gene encodes CDR1 LGHNA and CDR2 YSLEER. CDR3 loop: CASSQADNTGELFF. CDR3 nucleotides: TGCGCCAGCAGCCAGGCGGATAACACCGGGGAGCTGTTTTTT.

The J gene is TRBJ1-2, the V gene TRBV20-1; 8 nucleotides agree with TRBD1. CDR1 and CDR2 from the germline V gene are DFQATT and SNEGSKA (reference sequence). Trimming cost V 5 bases and J 4 bases; bases outside gene matches: 3. This CDR3 region has 12 residues. DNA of the CDR3: TGCAGTGCTTCCGACAGGGGCTATGGCTACACCTTC. Encoded protein: CSASDRGYGYTF.

This clonotype was counted only a few times. CDR3 sequence (DNA): TGTGCCAGCAGCCAACAAGGAGATGAAGCTTTCTTT. Translation: CASSQQGDEAFF. This chain uses TRBV3-1 with TRBJ1-1; D unclear. CDR3 length: 12 residues. Germline V gene lookup returns CDR1 LGHDT and CDR2 YNNKEL (reference sequence). V dropped 2 bases and J dropped 7 bases, with 8 bases sitting between them.

The chain combines TRBV20-1 with TRBJ1-4; possibly TRBD1 for D (5 bases). Looked up from germline, CDR1 is DFQATT and CDR2 is SNEGSKA (reference sequence). Trimming left V 5 bases short and J 4 bases short, with 14 bases between. The CDR3 covers 14 residues. As DNA, the CDR3 is TGCAGTGCTCCCACGACGGGGGATAATGAAAAACTGTTTTTT. Translation: CSAPTTGDNEKLFF.

This clonotype was seen a handful of times. CDR3 protein: CASSLHRGSTEAFF. The CDR3, as DNA: TGCGCCAGCAGCTTACACAGGGGTTCCACTGAAGCTTTCTTT. The V call is TRBV5-1, the J call TRBJ1-1; 7 positions match TRBD1. Germline lookup yields CDR1 SGHRS and CDR2 YFSETQ. The CDR3 covers 14 residues. V shed 2 bases and J 4 bases; nucleotides not matched to a gene: 5.

The chain has TRBV20-1 and TRBJ1-1; tentatively, D is TRBD1 (5 bases). This CDR3 is built from 14 residues. Trimming took 5 bases from V and 5 from J, leaving 18 bases between them. From germline, CDR1 is DFQATT and CDR2 SNEGSKA (reference sequence). This CDR3 reads CSAPKRGVWTEAFF. CDR3 nucleotide sequence: TGCAGTGCTCCCAAAAGGGGAGTTTGGACTGAAGCTTTCTTT.

In DNA, the CDR3 is TGTGCCAGCAGCCAATGGAGACAGCTGAATGAAAAACTGTTTTTT. It yields the protein CASSQWRQLNEKLFF. The chain combines TRBV4-2 with TRBJ1-4; weak D call: TRBD1 (5 bases). V lost 2 bases, J lost 5 bases, and 12 bases lay in between. This CDR3 spans 15 amino acids. Germline values: CDR1 LGHNA, CDR2 YNFKEQ.

Many counts were recorded for this clonotype. This chain links TRBV3-1 with TRBJ1-5; D is ambiguous. The length of the CDR3 is 14 residues. Germline V gene data show CDR1 as LGHDT and CDR2 as YNNKEL (reference sequence). V lost 1 base and J lost 1, with 5 bases in between. In nucleotides, the CDR3 is TGTGCCAGCAGCCAAGTCAACAGCAATCAGCCCCAGCATTTT. Translation gives CASSQVNSNQPQHF. The full variable domain, rest sourced from reference TRBV3-1 and TRBJ1-5, is DTAVSQTPKYLVTQMGNDKSIKCEQNLGHDTMYWYKQDSKKFLKIMFSYNNKELIINETVPNRFSPKSPDKAHLNLHINSLELGDSAVYFCASSQVNSNQPQHFGDGTRLSIL.

This clonotype has more than one count but fewer than ten. The chain uses TRBV6-6 and TRBJ2-6; D perhaps matches TRBD1 (6 bases). Germline values: CDR1 MNHNY, CDR2 SVGAGI (reference sequence). Trimming cost V 2 bases and J 0 bases, with 17 bases left between them. The CDR3 covers 19 residues. The CDR3 loop reads CASSYHVSRGFSGANVLTF. The CDR3 DNA is TGTGCCAGCAGTTACCACGTTTCAAGGGGGTTCTCTGGGGCCAACGTCCTGACTTTC.

The chain employs TRBV20-1 and TRBJ1-1, with 7 bases identical to TRBD1. The CDR3 is 15 residues long. Germline assignment: CDR1 DFQATT and CDR2 SNEGSKA (reference sequence). The J segment lost 0 bases and the V segment lost 5 bases, leaving 9 bases of the junction unmatched. CDR3 in DNA: TGCAGTGCTCCCCCCGGCAGGGGGATGAACACTGAAGCTTTCTTT. This translates into CSAPPGRGMNTEAFF.

This chain uses TRBV29-1 with TRBJ2-1; a possible D gene is TRBD1 (5 bases). The CDR3 loop spans 14 amino acids. Germline V lookup: CDR1 SQVTM, CDR2 ANQGSEA. Deletions cut 2 bases from V and 8 bases from J, with 16 bases between. The CDR3 loop is CSVEIPGYSDEQFF. CDR3 coding DNA: TGCAGCGTTGAAATTCCAGGGTACAGCGATGAGCAGTTCTTC.

This clonotype was observed many times. This sequence joins TRBV6-5 and TRBJ2-3; a possible D gene is TRBD2 (5 bases). V lost 8 bases and J 6 bases, leaving 24 bases between the germline ends. In germline, CDR1 is MNHEY, CDR2 SVGAGI. The CDR3 has 16 residues. The CDR3 DNA reads TGTGCCAGCCGCTCCGTCAGTGCGGGCTCCTCGGATACGCAGTATTTT. Amino acid sequence: CASRSVSAGSSDTQYF.

This clonotype was counted a few times. The J gene is TRBJ2-5, the V gene TRBV18; tentative D call: TRBD2 (5 bases). The CDR3 contains 14 residues. The ends were cut back, 0 bases at V and 1 base at J, with 6 bases in the middle. Germline assignment: CDR1 KGHSH and CDR2 LQKENI. The CDR3 loop is CASSPPSGQETQYF. The DNA for the CDR3 is TGTGCCAGCTCACCACCCAGCGGCCAAGAGACCCAGTACTTC.

This clonotype was seen more than once but under ten times. The chain is built from TRBV24-1 and TRBJ2-7, with D possibly matching TRBD2 (5 bases). Trimming stripped 1 base from V and 7 bases from J, with 7 bases between. The CDR3 is 12 residues long. Germline CDR1 is KGHDR and CDR2 is SFDVKD. CDR3 DNA sequence: TGTGCCACCAGTGATTTTAGAGGGGAGCAGTACTTC. Amino acids: CATSDFRGEQYF.

The V and J genes are TRBV20-1 and TRBJ1-4; no firm D call. From germline, CDR1 is DFQATT and CDR2 SNEGSKA (reference sequence). V was trimmed by 3 bases and J by 5 bases, leaving 13 bases between them. This CDR3 spans 14 amino acids. The chain's CDR3 is CSASARTRNEKLFF. For the CDR3, the DNA is TGCAGTGCTAGCGCTCGGACTAGGAATGAAAAACTGTTTTTT.

This clonotype was recorded a few times. The J gene is TRBJ2-1, the V gene TRBV9, with 8 bases aligning to TRBD2. This CDR3 is built from 15 residues. V was clipped by 3 bases and J by 7 bases; unmatched bases: 9. CDR1 and CDR2 (germline): SGDLS, YYNGEE. CDR3 sequence reads: CASSGSGTRSNEQFF. The CDR3 nucleotides are TGTGCCAGCAGCGGATCCGGGACTAGATCAAATGAGCAGTTCTTC.